This T cell receptor (beta chain) was profiled in a study of cytomegalovirus exposure and HLA in healthy donors. The PCR contained 60 Vbeta and 13 Jbeta primers. Original processing notes: The authors later counted roughly 87 million unique TCR beta chains, 9 million to 12 million of them shared. Repertoires were generated with immunoSEQ multiplex PCR, while TCRdb's copy carries only in-frame clones and drops some. That table supplies the V and J calls and clone size; D and trimming were determined from the DNA. The profile shows 40,000 to 45,000 clones, around three quarters of them singletons. The CDR3 is 14 amino acids. Trimming cost V 3 bases and J 4 bases, with 11 bases left between them. The V gene's germline CDR1 is SGDLS and CDR2 YYNGEE. This clone has more than one count but fewer than ten. Its antigen is unidentified. Notes on the study in general: The classifier reportedly diagnosed cytomegalovirus status with high specificity and sensitivity. Analysis was carried out at a later point, and it linked a missense DCLRE1C variant to TCR beta V- and J-gene trimming. A later look showed TCR association rates differing by HLA locus, highest for DRB1 and lowest for HLA-C.

Sequencing was performed on PBMCs. The receptor comes from a man between 25 and 39 years old in good health and CMV-seronegative. The chain joins TRBV9 to TRBJ1-3, with D possibly matching TRBD1 (5 bases). In DNA, the CDR3 is TGTGCCAGCAGCGGTACAGGTCTCGGAAACACCATATATTTT. Protein product: CASSGTGLGNTIYF.